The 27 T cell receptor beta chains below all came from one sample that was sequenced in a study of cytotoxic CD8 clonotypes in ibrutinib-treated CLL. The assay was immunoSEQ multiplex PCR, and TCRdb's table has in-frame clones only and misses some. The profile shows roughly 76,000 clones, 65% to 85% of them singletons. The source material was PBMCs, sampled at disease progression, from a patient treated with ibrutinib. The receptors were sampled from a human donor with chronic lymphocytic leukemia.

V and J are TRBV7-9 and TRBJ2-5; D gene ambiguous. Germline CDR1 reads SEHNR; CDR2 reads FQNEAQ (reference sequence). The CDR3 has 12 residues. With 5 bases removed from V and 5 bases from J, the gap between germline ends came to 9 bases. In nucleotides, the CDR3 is TGTGCCAGCAGCCCATGGGCCGAGACCCAGTACTTC. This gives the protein CASSPWAETQYF.

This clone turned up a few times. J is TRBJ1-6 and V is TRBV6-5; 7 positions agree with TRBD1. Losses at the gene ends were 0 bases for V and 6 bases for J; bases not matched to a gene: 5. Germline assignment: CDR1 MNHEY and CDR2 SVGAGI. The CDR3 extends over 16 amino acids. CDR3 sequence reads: CASSYSSGQPNSPLHF. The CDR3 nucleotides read TGTGCCAGCAGTTACTCTTCGGGACAGCCTAATTCACCCCTCCACTTT.

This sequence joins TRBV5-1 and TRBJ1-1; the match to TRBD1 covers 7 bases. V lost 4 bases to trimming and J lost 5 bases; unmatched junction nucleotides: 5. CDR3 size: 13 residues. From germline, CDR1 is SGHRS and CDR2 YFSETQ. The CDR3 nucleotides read TGCGCCAGCAGCCCTTACAGGGGTACTGAAGCTTTCTTT. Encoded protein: CASSPYRGTEAFF.

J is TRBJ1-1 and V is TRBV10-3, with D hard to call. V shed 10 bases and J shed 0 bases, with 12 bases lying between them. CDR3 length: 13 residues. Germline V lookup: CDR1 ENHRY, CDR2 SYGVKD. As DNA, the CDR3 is TGTGCCAGTCTCGGTGCTATGAACACTGAAGCTTTCTTT. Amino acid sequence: CASLGAMNTEAFF.

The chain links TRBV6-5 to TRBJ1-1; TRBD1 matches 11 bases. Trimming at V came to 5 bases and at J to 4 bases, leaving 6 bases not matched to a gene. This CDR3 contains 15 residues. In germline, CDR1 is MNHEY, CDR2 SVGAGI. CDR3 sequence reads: CASSAQGQGGTEAFF. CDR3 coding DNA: TGTGCCAGCAGTGCTCAGGGACAGGGGGGCACTGAAGCTTTCTTT.

In DNA, the CDR3 is TGTGCCAGCAGCGCCGGTTTAGGGACTAGCGGGGGGCTCTATCAGCAGTTCTTC. As protein: CASSAGLGTSGGLYQQFF. The chain employs TRBV9 and TRBJ2-1, with 15 nucleotides matching TRBD2. Germline trimming cut 3 bases from V and 11 bases from J; bases unmatched to any gene: 15. CDR3 size: 18 residues. Germline V gene data show CDR1 as SGDLS and CDR2 as YYNGEE.

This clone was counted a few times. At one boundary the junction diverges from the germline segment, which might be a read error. The CDR3, as DNA: TGTGCCAGCAGTCAGACTAGCGGGAGCACCGATACGCAGTATTTT. Its protein product is CASSQTSGSTDTQYF. The chain joins TRBV27 to TRBJ2-3, with 12 bases fitting TRBD2. Germline V gene lookup returns CDR1 MNHEY and CDR2 SMNVEV (reference sequence). CDR3 length: 15 amino acids.

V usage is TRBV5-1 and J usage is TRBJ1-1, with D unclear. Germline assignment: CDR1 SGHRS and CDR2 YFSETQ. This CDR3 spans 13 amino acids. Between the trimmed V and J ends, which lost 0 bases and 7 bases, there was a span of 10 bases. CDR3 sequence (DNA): TGCGCCAGCAGCTTGGTTGGGAGGTTTGAAGCTTTCTTT. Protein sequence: CASSLVGRFEAFF. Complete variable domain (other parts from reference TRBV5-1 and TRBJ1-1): KAGVTQTPRYLIKTRGQQVTLSCSPISGHRSVSWYQQTPGQGLQFLFEYFSETQRNKGNFPGRFSGRQFSNSRSEMNVSTLELGDSALYLCASSLVGRFEAFFGQGTRLTVV.

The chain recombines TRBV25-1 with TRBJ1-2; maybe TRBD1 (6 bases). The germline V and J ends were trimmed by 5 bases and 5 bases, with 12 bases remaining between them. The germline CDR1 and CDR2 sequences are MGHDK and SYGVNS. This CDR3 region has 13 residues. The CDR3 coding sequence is TGTGCCAGCAGTCGGGGGCTCGTATATGGCTACACCTTC. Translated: CASSRGLVYGYTF.

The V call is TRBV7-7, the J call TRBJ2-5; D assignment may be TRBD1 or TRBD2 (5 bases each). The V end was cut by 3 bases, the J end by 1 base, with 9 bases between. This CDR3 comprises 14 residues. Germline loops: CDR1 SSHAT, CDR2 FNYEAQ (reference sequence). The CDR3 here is CASSLGRTQETQYF. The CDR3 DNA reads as TGTGCCAGCAGCTTGGGACGGACCCAAGAGACCCAGTACTTC. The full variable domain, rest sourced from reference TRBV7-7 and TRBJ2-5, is GAGVSQSPRYKVTKRGQDVTLRCDPISSHATLYWYQQALGQGPEFLTYFNYEAQPDKSGLPSDRFSAERPEGSISTLTIQRTEQRDSAMYRCASSLGRTQETQYFGPGTRLLVL.

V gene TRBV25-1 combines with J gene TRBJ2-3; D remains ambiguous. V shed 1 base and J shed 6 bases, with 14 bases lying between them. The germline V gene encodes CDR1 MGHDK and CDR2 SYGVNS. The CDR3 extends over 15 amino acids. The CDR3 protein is CASSEFKSPTDTQYF. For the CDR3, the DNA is TGTGCCAGCAGTGAATTTAAGTCCCCCACCGATACGCAGTATTTT.

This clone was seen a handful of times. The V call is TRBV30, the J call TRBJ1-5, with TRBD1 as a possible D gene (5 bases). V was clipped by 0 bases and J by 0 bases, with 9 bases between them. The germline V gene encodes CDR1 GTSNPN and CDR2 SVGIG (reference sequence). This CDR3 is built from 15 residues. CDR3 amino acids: CAWSVDTFSNQPQHF. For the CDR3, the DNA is TGTGCCTGGAGTGTGGACACGTTTAGCAATCAGCCCCAGCATTTT.

The CDR3 nucleotides are TGTGCCAGCAGCTTAGAACTAGCGGGAGGGCAAGATACGCAGTATTTT. It is translated as CASSLELAGGQDTQYF. This chain connects TRBV11-2 to TRBJ2-3; 13 positions match TRBD2. In germline, CDR1 is SGHAT, CDR2 FQNNGV. V dropped 0 bases and J dropped 5; count of bases not matched to a gene: 2. This CDR3 contains 16 residues.

CDR3 protein: CATSTVAGSYEQYF. The DNA of the CDR3 is TGTGCCACCAGCACCGTAGCGGGGTCCTACGAGCAGTACTTC. This rearrangement joins TRBV15 to TRBJ2-7; TRBD2 matches 8 bases. The V segment lost 4 bases and the J segment 1 base; nucleotides outside the gene matches: 3. CDR1 and CDR2 (germline): LNHNV, YYDKDF (reference sequence). The CDR3 length is 14 residues.

CDR3 in DNA: TGTGCCAGCAGTGAAAGAATGGGCTGGTCCTACGAGCAGTACTTC. As protein: CASSERMGWSYEQYF. V is TRBV6-1 and J is TRBJ2-7; D call uncertain. V gave up 2 bases and J gave up 1 base, with 12 bases separating them. Looked up from germline, CDR1 is MNHNS and CDR2 is SASEGT. The CDR3 sequence is 15 residues long.

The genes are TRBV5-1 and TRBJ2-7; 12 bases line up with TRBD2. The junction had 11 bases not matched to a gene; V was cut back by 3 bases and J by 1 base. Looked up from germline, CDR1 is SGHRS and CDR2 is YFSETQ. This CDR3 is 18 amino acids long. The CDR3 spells CASSWRTSGAIPSYEQYF. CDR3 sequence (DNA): TGCGCCAGCAGCTGGAGGACTAGCGGGGCAATTCCTTCCTACGAGCAGTACTTC.

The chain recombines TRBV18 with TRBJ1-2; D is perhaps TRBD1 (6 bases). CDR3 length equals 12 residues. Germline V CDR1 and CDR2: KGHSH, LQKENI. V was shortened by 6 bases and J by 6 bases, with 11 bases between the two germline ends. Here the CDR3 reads CASSQNRDGYTF. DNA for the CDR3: TGTGCCAGCTCGCAAAACAGGGATGGCTACACCTTC.

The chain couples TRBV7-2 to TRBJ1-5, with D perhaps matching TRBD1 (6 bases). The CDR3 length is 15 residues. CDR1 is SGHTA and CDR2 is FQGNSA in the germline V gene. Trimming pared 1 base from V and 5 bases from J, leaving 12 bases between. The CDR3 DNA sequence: TGTGCCAGCAGCTTAGATGAAGGGGGTTATCAGCCCCAGCATTTT. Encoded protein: CASSLDEGGYQPQHF.

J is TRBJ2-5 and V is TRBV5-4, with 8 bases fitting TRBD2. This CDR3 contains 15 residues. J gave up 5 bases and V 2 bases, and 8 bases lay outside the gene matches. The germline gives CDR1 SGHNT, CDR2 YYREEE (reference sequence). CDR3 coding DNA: TGTGCCAGCAGCTTTAGCGGGATCACCGGGGAGACCCAGTACTTC. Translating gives CASSFSGITGETQYF.

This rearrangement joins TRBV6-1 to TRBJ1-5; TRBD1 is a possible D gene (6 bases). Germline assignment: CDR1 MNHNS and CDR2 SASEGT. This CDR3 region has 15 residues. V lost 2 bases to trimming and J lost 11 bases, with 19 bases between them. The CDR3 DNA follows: TGTGCCAGCAGTGAATGGGCGGGGGCAAAAACCGCCCAGCATTTT. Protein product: CASSEWAGAKTAQHF.

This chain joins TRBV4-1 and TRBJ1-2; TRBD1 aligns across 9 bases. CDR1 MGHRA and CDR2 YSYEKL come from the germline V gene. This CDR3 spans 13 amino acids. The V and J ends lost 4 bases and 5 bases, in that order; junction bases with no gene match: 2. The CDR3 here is CASSLTGGYGYTF. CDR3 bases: TGCGCCAGCAGCCTGACAGGGGGGTATGGCTACACCTTC.

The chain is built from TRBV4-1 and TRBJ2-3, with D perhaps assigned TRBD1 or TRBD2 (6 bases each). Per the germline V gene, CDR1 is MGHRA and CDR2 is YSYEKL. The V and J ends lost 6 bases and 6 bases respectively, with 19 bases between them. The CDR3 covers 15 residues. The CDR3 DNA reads TGCGCCAGCAGGACAAGCGTGGGGGGCCTCGATACGCAGTATTTT. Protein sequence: CASRTSVGGLDTQYF.

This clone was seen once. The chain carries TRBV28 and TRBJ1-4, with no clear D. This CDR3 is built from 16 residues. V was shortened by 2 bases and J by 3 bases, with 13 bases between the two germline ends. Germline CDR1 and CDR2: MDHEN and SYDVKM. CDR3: CASSLGLISSNEKLFF. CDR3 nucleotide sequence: TGTGCCAGCAGTTTAGGTCTGATTTCCTCTAATGAAAAACTGTTTTTT. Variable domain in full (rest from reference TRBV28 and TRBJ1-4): DVKVTQSSRYLVKRTGEKVFLECVQDMDHENMFWYRQDPGLGLRLIYFSYDVKMKEKGDIPEGYSVSREKKERFSLILESASTNQTSMYLCASSLGLISSNEKLFFGSGTQLSVL.

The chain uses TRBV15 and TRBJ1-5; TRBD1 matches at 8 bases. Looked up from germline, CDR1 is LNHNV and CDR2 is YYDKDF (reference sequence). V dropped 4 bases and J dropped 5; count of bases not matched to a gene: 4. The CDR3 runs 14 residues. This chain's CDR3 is CATSNRDRYQPQHF. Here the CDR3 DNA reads TGTGCCACCAGCAACCGGGACAGGTATCAGCCCCAGCATTTT.

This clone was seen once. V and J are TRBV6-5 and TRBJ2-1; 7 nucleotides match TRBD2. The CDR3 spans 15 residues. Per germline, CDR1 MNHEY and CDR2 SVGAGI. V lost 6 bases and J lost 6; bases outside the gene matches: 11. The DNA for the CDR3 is TGTGCCAGCAGCCCCCAGCTGGGGAGGGGCAATGAGCAGTTCTTC. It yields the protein CASSPQLGRGNEQFF.

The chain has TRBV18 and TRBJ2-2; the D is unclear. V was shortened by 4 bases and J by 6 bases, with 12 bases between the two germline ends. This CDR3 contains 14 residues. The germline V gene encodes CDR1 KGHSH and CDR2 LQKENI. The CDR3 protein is CASSREQESGELFF. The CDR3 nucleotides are TGTGCCAGCTCACGCGAGCAGGAGTCCGGGGAGCTGTTTTTT.

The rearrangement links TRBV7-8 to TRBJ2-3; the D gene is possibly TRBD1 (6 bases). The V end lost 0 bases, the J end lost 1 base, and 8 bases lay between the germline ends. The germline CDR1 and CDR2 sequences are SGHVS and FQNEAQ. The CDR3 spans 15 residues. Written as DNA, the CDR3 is TGTGCCAGCAGCTTAGCGGGGGCTGGCACAGATACGCAGTATTTT. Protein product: CASSLAGAGTDTQYF.